This entry describes one TCR beta chain. Original handling: Quantification of nucleated cells was approximated via reference gene primer amplification. Clones were read by immunoSEQ multiplex PCR, and TCRdb kept only the in-frame ones, dropping some. D and trimming were read from the DNA, whereas the V and J calls and clone size are those reported in that table. The data contain approximately 50,000 clones, roughly 82% of them seen just once; the ten biggest clones take up 14% to 15%. The source of the sample is a study of blood T cell repertoires in COVID-19. Across the study: The study drew acute and convalescent COVID-19 samples from the United States, Italy and Spain. Sources were T cells, B-cell-depleted T cells, or PBMCs; the material itself was cDNA or gDNA.

The germline gives CDR1 WSHSY, CDR2 SAAADI. This CDR3 region has 13 residues. V shed 9 bases and J 8 bases; nucleotides not matched to a gene: 5. This clonotype originated in a human donor in a cohort sampled during active COVID-19. The J gene is TRBJ1-6, the V gene TRBV10-2, with 9 nucleotides matching TRBD1. The specimen was peripheral blood. CDR3: CASNRGPDSPLHF. In nucleotides, the CDR3 is TGCGCCAGTAACAGGGGGCCGGATTCACCCCTCCACTTT.